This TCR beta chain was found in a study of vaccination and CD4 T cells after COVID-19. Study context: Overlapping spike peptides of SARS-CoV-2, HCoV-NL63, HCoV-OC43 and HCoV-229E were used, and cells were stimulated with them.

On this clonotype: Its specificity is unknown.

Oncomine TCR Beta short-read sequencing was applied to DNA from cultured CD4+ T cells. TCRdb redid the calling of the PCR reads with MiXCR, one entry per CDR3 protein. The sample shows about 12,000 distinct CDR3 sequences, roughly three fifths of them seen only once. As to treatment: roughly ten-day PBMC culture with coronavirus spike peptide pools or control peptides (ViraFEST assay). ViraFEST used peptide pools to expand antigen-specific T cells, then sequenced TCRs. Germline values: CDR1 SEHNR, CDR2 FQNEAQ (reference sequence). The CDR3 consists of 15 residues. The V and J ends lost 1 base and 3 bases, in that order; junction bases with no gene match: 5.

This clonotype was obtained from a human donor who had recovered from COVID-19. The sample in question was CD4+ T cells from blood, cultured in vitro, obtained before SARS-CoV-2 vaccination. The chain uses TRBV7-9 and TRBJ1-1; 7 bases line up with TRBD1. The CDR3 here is CASSLVLDRDTEAFF. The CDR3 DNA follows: TGTGCCAGCAGCTTAGTTCTCGACAGGGACACTGAAGCTTTCTTT.